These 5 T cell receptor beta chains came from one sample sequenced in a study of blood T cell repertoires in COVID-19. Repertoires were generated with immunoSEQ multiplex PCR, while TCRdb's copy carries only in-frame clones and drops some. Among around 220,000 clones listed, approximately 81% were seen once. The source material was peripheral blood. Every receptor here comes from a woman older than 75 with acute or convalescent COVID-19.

The CDR3 nucleotides are TGTGCCAACCCGCCACCTAGGGGCAGCCACTATGGCTACACCTTC. Protein sequence: CANPPPRGSHYGYTF. V usage is TRBV28 and J usage is TRBJ1-2; weak D call: TRBD1 (5 bases). Trimming took 10 bases from V and 3 from J, leaving 21 bases between them. Germline V lookup: CDR1 MDHEN, CDR2 SYDVKM. The CDR3 totals 15 residues.

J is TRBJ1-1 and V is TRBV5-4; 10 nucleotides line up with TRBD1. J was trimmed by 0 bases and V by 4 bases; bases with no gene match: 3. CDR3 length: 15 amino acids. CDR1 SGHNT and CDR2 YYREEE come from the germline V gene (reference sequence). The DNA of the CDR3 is TGTGCCAGCAGCCGTGGGACAGGGGTGAACACTGAAGCTTTCTTT. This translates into CASSRGTGVNTEAFF. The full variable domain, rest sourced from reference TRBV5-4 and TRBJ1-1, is ETGVTQSPTHLIKTRGQQVTLRCSSQSGHNTVSWYQQALGQGPQFIFQYYREEENGRGNFPPRFSGLQFPNYSSELNVNALELDDSALYLCASSRGTGVNTEAFFGQGTRLTVV.

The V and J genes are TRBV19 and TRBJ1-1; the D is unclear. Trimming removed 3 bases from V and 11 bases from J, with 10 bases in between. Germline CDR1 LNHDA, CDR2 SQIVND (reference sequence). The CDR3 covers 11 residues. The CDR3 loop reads CASSMGSVAFF. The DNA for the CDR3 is TGTGCCAGTAGTATGGGGAGTGTGGCTTTCTTT.

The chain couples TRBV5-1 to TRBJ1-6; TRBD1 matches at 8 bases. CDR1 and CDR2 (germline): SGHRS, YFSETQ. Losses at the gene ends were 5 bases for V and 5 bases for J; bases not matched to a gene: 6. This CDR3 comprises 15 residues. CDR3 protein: CASSSDRGNNSPLHF. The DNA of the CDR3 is TGCGCCAGCAGTTCCGACAGGGGAAATAATTCACCCCTCCACTTT.

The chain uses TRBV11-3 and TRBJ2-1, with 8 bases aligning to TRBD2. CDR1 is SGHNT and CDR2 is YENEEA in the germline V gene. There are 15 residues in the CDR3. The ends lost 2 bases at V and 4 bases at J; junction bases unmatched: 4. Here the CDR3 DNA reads TGTGCCAGCAGCTTAACAGCGGGGGAATACAATGAGCAGTTCTTC. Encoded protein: CASSLTAGEYNEQFF. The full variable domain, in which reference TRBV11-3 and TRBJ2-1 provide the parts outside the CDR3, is EAGVVQSPRYKIIEKKQPVAFWCNPISGHNTLYWYLQNLGQGPELLIRYENEEAVDDSQLPKDRFSAERLKGVDSTLKIQPAELGDSAVYLCASSLTAGEYNEQFFGPGTRLTVL.